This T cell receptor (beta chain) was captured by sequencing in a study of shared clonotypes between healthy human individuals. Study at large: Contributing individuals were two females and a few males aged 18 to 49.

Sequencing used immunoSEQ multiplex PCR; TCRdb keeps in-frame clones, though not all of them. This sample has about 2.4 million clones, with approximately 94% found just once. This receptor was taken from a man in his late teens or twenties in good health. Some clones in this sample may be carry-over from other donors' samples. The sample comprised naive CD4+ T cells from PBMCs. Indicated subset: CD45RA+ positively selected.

The CDR3 region is CASSQWGTQYF. CDR3 nucleotides: TGTGCCAGCAGCCAATGGGGGACCCAGTACTTC. The V gene is TRBV11-2, the J gene TRBJ2-5, with D uncertain. Trimming took off 5 bases at V and 7 bases at J, with 8 bases between the two ends. Germline values: CDR1 SGHAT, CDR2 FQNNGV. This CDR3 has 11 amino acids.